This note documents a single T cell receptor (beta chain) sequence. It has no known antigen specificity. The input lacks base qualities; no much larger clone sits a single base away. The data originate from a study of shared clonotypes between healthy human individuals (TCRdb year 2020). About the study as a whole: The cohort comprised a couple of women and three men aged 18 to 49 years. For each donor, three plates each were used for CD4 naive and CD4 memory, two plates were used for CD8 naive, and one plate was used for CD8 memory. Blood TCR repertoires of a handful of healthy adults were deeply sequenced to estimate repertoire size and the extent of clonotype sharing between individuals. To increase sequencing depth and limit assay-specific biases, TCR repertoire library preparation and sequencing were carried out by different laboratories using diverse techniques. Per donor, leukapheresis produced somewhere between about 0.9 and 9.5 billion PBMCs. The paper's findings and limits, for the study overall: Compared with non-shared clonotypes, clonotypes shared by all four sorted-subset donors had higher generation probabilities. Only blood was sampled, and tissue TCR repertoires likely differ from those in blood. Incomplete sequencing was indicated by rarefaction of sorted-subset datasets, despite the large sequencing depth. The genetic and exposure-history diversity represented was limited by the small number of donors. Pairwise subsampling led to the expectation that sequencing depth would affect the degree of clonotype sharing among donors. Estimated clonotype richness was generally larger for naive than for memory subsets. Across a few donors, around 5% of naive CD4, around 3.3% of naive CD8, around 2.1% of memory CD4, and approximately 0.42% of memory CD8 clonotypes were shared.

Using the deep immunoSEQ assay, TCR CDR3 regions were amplified from genomic DNA by multiplex PCR. Genomic DNA extracted from each cell subset was distributed evenly over all wells of several immunoSEQ 96-well plates, and each plate served as one replicate. Each replicate PCR for sorted subsets received 150 to 250 ng genomic DNA, equal to about 30,000 T cell genomes. Purified libraries were quantified with a Qubit 3.0 fluorometer, sized on a Bioanalyzer 2100, and re-quantified with the KAPA Library Quantification kit. A separate single-read 150-cycle Illumina NextSeq 550 flow cell was used to sequence each immunoSEQ 96-well plate. The original methods were these. The immunoSEQ output contained only junctional sequences without quality scores, so filtering could not match that applied to full-length reads. To assign V/J genes and CDR3, sequences were annotated against IMGT germline references using PyIR, a Python wrapper for IgBLAST v1.9. Reads were filtered out if the reads had weak V/J assignments (E-value above 1e-6), no CDR3, stop codons, out-of-frame junctions, or ambiguous translated residues. A V3J clonotype was defined by an identical inferred V gene, J gene, and CDR3 amino acid sequence. To compute the percentage overlap between repertoires, the number of shared unique clonotypes was divided by the size of the smaller repertoire. Richness of each repertoire was evaluated using RTK rarefaction, the Chao1 estimator, and Recon v2.1 estimates of unobserved clonotypes. For all TCRbeta clonotypes obtained by the gDNA method from a few donors, generation probabilities were computed with OLGA. Not all clones reach the TCRdb copy of this immuneACCESS table, which keeps in-frame sequences only. Checked studies attribute under half of the gap to unresolved V genes and leave the rest unexplained. From that table come the V and J calls and clone size; the DNA was used to work out D and trimming. The sample table holds hundreds of thousands of clones, of which about 74% were seen once. 1.7% of the sample is taken by the ten largest.

The donors were healthy, HIV-negative adults who had no recently reported acute infections or vaccinations. Every donor was a Caucasian adult living in Nashville, Tennessee, USA. CD4+ T cells were enriched through magnetic negative selection, after which naive cells were positively selected on CD45RA and the remaining negative fraction served as the memory subset. After blood collection by leukapheresis, PBMCs were isolated using Ficoll-Histopaque density gradient centrifugation and then cryopreserved in the vapor phase of liquid nitrogen. Analytical flow cytometry was used to check the purity and quantity of every magnetically sorted T cell population. Genomic DNA was isolated from every sorted fraction and measured by UV absorbance on a Nanodrop 2000c. The specimen sequenced was memory CD4+ T cells sorted from blood. The label giving this sample's cell subset or site can be read as: CD45RA-negative fraction. The source of this sequence is a woman in her thirties in good health.

Here the CDR3 is given as CASRPLAGGSGEQYF. The sequenced DNA: TGTGCCAGCAGACCACTAGCGGGAGGCTCTGGTGAGCAGTACTTC. The chain employs TRBV11-2 and TRBJ2-7, with 12 middle bases fitting TRBD2. From its cysteine to its phenylalanine, the CDR3 spans 15 amino acids. The CDR3 DNA has 45 bases and is translated from base 1. The germline V gene sets CDR1 to SGHAT and CDR2 to FQNNGV. V and J are trimmed by 6 bases and 7 bases, and the gene matches miss 10 bases of the junction.